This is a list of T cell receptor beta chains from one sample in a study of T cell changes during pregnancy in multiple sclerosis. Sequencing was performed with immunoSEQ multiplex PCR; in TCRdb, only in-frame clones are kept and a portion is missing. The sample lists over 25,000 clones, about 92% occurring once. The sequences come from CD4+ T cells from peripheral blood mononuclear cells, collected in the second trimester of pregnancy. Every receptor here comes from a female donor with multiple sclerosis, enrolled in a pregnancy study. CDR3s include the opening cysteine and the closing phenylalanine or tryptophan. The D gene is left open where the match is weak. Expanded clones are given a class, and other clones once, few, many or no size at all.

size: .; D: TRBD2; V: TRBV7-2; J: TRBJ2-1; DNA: TGTGCCAGCCGGGCTAGCGGGGGGTACAATGAGCAGTTCTTC; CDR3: CASRASGGYNEQFF
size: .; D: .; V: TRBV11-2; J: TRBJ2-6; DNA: TGTGCCAGCAGTCGCGGGGTCGTAGGGGCCAACGTCCTGACTTTC; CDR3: CASSRGVVGANVLTF
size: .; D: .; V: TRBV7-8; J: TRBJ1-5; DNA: TGTGCCAGCAGCTCAAACAGGGTTAGCAATCAGCCCCAGCATTTT; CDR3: CASSSNRVSNQPQHF
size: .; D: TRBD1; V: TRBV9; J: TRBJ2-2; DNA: TGTGCCAGCAGCGTGACAGGGGAGGCGAACACCGGGGAGCTGTTTTTT; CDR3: CASSVTGEANTGELFF
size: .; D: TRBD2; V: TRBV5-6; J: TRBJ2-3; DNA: TGTGCCAGCAGCTGGGGTAGCGGGACCACAGATACGCAGTATTTT; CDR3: CASSWGSGTTDTQYF
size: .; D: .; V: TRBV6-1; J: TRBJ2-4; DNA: TGTGCCAGCAGGGATACAGGGTTCGGCATTCAGTACTTC; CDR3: CASRDTGFGIQYF
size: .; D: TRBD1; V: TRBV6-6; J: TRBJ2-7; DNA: TGTGCCAGCAGTGAGGGGACAGGGGGCGGATACGAGCAGTACTTC; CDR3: CASSEGTGGGYEQYF
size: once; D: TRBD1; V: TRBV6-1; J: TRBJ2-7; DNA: TGTGCCAGCAGTGCGGACAGGGGACGCGAGCAGTACTTC; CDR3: CASSADRGREQYF
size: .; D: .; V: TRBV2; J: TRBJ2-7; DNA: TGTGCCAGCAGTGAATCCGGCTACGAGCAGTACTTC; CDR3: CASSESGYEQYF
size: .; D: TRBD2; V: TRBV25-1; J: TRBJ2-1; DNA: TGTGCCAGCCCCGGACTAGCGGGAGGCAATGAGCAGTTCTTC; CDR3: CASPGLAGGNEQFF
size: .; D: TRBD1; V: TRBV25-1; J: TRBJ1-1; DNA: TGTGCCAGCAGTGAATGGAGGGGACAGGGGGCGACTTTCTTT; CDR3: CASSEWRGQGATFF
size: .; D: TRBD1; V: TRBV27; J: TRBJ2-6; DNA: TGTGCCAGCAGACCACCCTGGACAGGGGTAGCCTCTGGGGCCAACGTCCTGACTTTC; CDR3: CASRPPWTGVASGANVLTF
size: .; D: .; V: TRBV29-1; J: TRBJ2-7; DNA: TGCAGCGTCGCCGACGGAGTGCTTATCTACGAGCAGTACTTC; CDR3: CSVADGVLIYEQYF
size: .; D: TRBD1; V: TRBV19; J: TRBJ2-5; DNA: TGTGCCAGTAGTATTCAGGGGGCGCCAGGGCAAGAGACCCAGTACTTC; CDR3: CASSIQGAPGQETQYF
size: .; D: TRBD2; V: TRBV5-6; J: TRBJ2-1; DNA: TGTGCCAGCAGCCGCAGACTAGCGGGAGGGCGGAGCAATGAGCAGTTCTTC; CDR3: CASSRRLAGGRSNEQFF
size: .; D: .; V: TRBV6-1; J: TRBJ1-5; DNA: TGTGCCAGCAGTGTTGGATGGCAGGCACCCAATCAGCCCCAGCATTTT; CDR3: CASSVGWQAPNQPQHF
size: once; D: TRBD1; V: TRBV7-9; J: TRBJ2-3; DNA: TGTGCCAGCAGCTTAGGGGACAGCCCGAGGGGCACAGATACGCAGTATTTT; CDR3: CASSLGDSPRGTDTQYF
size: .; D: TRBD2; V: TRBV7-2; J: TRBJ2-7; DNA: TGTGCCAGCAGCGCTTTAGCGGGGCGGGGATCCTACGAGCAGTACTTC; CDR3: CASSALAGRGSYEQYF
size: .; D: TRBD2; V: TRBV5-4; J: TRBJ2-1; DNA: TGTGCCAGCAGCTCGACTAGCGGGAGACATAATGAGCAGTTCTTC; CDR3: CASSSTSGRHNEQFF
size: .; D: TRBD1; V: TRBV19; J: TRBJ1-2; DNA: TGTGCCAGTAGGACCGGGACAGCTTTTGGCTACACCTTC; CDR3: CASRTGTAFGYTF
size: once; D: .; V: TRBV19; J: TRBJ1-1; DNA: TGTGCCAGTAGTACGCAGGTCCTCACTGAAGCTTTCTTT; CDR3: CASSTQVLTEAFF
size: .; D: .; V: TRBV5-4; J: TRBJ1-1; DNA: TGTGCCAGCAGTCCCAGTTTTTATCAGGGCGAGGTTTCGAGCACTGAAGCTTTCTTT; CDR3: CASSPSFYQGEVSSTEAFF
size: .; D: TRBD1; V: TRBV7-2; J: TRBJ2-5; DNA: TGTGCCAGCAGCCCACAGGGGGAGACCCAGTACTTC; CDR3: CASSPQGETQYF
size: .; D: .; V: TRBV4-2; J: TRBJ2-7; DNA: TGTGCCAGCAGCCAAGACGGAGCGGGCTCCTACGAGCAGTACTTC; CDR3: CASSQDGAGSYEQYF
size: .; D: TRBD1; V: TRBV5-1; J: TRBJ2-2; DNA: TGCGCCAGCACTAGGACAGGGGTCACCGGGGAGCTGTTTTTT; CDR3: CASTRTGVTGELFF
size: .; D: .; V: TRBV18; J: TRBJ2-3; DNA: TGTGCCAGCTCCCCGAGGGGGAATACGCAGTATTTT; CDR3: CASSPRGNTQYF
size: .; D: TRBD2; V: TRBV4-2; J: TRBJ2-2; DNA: TGTGCCAGCAGCCAAGATCTGGGAGCGGGGGGAAACACCGGGGAGCTGTTTTTT; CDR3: CASSQDLGAGGNTGELFF
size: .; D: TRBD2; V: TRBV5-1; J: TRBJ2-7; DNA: TGCGCCAGCAGCTTGGGGGGGGGAAGGCTCTACGAGCAGTACTTC; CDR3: CASSLGGGRLYEQYF
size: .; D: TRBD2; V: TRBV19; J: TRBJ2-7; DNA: TGTGCCAGTAGTATTGGACTAGCGGGCTACGAGCAGTACTTC; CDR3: CASSIGLAGYEQYF
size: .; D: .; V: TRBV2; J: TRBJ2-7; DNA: TGTGCCAGCACCCCTCGTCCCGGCGGGTACGAGCAGTACTTC; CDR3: CASTPRPGGYEQYF
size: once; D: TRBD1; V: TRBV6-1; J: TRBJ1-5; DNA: TGTGCCAGCAGTGGACCGACAGGGAATGTACAGCCCCAGCATTTT; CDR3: CASSGPTGNVQPQHF
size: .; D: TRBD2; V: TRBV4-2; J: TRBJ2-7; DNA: TGTGCCAGCAGCCAAGTTGGCCTAGCGGGAGCCTCCGAGCAGTACTTC; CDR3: CASSQVGLAGASEQYF
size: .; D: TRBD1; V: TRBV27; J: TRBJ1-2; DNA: TGTGCCAGCAGTCTCTGGGGGACAGGGGGTTGGGGCTACACCTTC; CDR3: CASSLWGTGGWGYTF
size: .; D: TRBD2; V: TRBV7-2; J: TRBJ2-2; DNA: TGTGCCAGCAGTCCGACTAGCGGGAACACCGGGGAGCTGTTTTTT; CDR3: CASSPTSGNTGELFF
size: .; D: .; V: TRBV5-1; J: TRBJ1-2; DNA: TGCGCCAGCAGCTTTCAGGGTGACGGTTCTGGCTACACCTTC; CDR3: CASSFQGDGSGYTF
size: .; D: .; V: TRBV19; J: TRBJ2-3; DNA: TGTGCCAGTAGTATAGATCGGGGGACAGCTATCACAGATACGCAGTATTTT; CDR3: CASSIDRGTAITDTQYF
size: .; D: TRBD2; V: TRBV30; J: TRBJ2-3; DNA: TGTGCCTGGAGTGGAGCTAGCGGGCGCACAGATACGCAGTATTTT; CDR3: CAWSGASGRTDTQYF
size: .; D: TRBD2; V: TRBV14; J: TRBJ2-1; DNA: TGTGCCAGCAGCCAACGGCTGCTAGCGGGAGGGTACAATGAGCAGTTCTTC; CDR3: CASSQRLLAGGYNEQFF
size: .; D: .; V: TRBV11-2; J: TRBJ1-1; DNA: TGTGCCAGCAGCTTAGCCAGGGCAGAAGCTTTCTTT; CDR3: CASSLARAEAFF
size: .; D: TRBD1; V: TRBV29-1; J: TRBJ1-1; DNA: TGCAGCTCTCAGACAGGGGTGAACACTGAAGCTTTCTTT; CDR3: CSSQTGVNTEAFF
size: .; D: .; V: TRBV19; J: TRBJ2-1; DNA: TGTGCCAGTAAGGCGGACAGCTCCTACAATGAGCAGTTCTTC; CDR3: CASKADSSYNEQFF
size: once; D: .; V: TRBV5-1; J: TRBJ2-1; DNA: TGCGCCAGCAGCTTGTCAGGGTTAAACTACAATGAGCAGTTCTTC; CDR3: CASSLSGLNYNEQFF
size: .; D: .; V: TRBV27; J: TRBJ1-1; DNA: TGTGCCAGCAGTTTAAGACCTCGGGACACTGAAGCTTTCTTT; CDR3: CASSLRPRDTEAFF
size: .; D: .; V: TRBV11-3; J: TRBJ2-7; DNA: TGTGCCAGCAGCCCCAGGGGCCGGGGCGAGCAGTACTTC; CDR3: CASSPRGRGEQYF
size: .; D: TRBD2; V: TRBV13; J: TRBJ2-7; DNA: TGTGCCAGCAGCTTAATGGCGGGACTAGCGGAACCCTACGAGCAGTACTTC; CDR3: CASSLMAGLAEPYEQYF
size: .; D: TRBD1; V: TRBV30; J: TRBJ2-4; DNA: TGTGCCTGGAGGGACAGGGGAGCCAAAAACATTCAGTACTTC; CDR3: CAWRDRGAKNIQYF
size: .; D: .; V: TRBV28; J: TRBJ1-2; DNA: TGTGCCAGCACCCCCGCCCAGGTGGACTATGGCTACACCTTC; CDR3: CASTPAQVDYGYTF
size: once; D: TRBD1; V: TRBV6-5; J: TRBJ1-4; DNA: TGTGCCAGCAGTTCCATGGACAGGGTGGGGGAAAAACTGTTTTTT; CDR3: CASSSMDRVGEKLFF